Below, 10 T cell receptor beta chains from the same sample are listed, as sequenced in a study of early T cells in non-severe SARS-CoV-2 infection (dated by TCRdb to the early 2020s). The library relied on 5' RACE. Sequencing took place on a NextSeq 500. In-frame beta chains were kept once TCRdb had trimmed the public reads at Q25 with fastp and called clones with MiXCR. Every distinct CDR3 protein forms one entry, paired with its most common genes and DNA. This sample is represented by 95,000 to 110,000 distinct CDR3 sequences; roughly 11% of them were singletons. The top ten clonotypes cover roughly 7.5% of the sample. The sequencing input was whole blood. All receptors come from an adult who was a healthcare worker with PCR-confirmed SARS-CoV-2 infection or an uninfected control (not recorded which).

This clonotype showed up many times. CDR3 in amino acids: CASSAYMNTEAFF. The CDR3 DNA reads TGCGCCAGCAGCGCTTACATGAACACTGAAGCTTTCTTT. The genes are TRBV5-1 and TRBJ1-1, with D unresolved. The CDR3 runs 13 residues. Trimming cost V 4 bases and J 0 bases, with 7 bases left between them. From germline, CDR1 is SGHRS and CDR2 YFSETQ.

The chain recombines TRBV7-2 with TRBJ2-3; D is unresolved. The CDR3 is made up of 13 amino acids. V shed 4 bases and J shed 6 bases, with 11 bases lying between them. Per germline, CDR1 SGHTA and CDR2 FQGNSA. The CDR3 protein is CASSSHAVDTQYF. The CDR3 nucleotides are TGTGCCAGCAGCTCCCATGCGGTCGATACGCAGTATTTT. The full variable domain, with the rest looked up from reference TRBV7-2 and TRBJ2-3, is GAGVSQSPSNKVTEKGKDVELRCDPISGHTALYWYRQSLGQGLEFLIYFQGNSAPDKSGLPSDRFSAERTGGSVSTLTIQRTQQEDSAVYLCASSSHAVDTQYFGPGTRLTVL.

The rearrangement uses TRBV6-5 and TRBJ2-5; 10 bases align to TRBD1. J was trimmed by 5 bases and V by 6 bases; bases with no gene match: 9. Germline CDR1 reads MNHEY; CDR2 reads SVGAGI. The CDR3 spans 15 residues. The CDR3, as DNA: TGTGCCAGCAGCCCCGGGACAGGGGTCTGGGAGACCCAGTACTTC. The encoded protein is CASSPGTGVWETQYF.

This clonotype has ten or more counts. This chain connects TRBV28 to TRBJ1-5; tentatively, D is TRBD1 (5 bases). The CDR3 sequence is 17 residues long. Between the trimmed V and J ends, which lost 4 bases and 2 bases, there was a span of 18 bases. The V gene's germline CDR1 is MDHEN and CDR2 SYDVKM. The CDR3 loop is CASSWPLGGGGNQPQHF. The CDR3 DNA reads TGTGCCAGCAGTTGGCCCCTCGGGGGAGGCGGCAATCAGCCCCAGCATTTT.

This chain uses TRBV2 with TRBJ2-5, with 8 bases that match TRBD2. This CDR3 comprises 13 residues. CDR1 is SNHLY and CDR2 is FYNNEI in the germline V gene. J was trimmed by 2 bases and V by 8 bases; bases with no gene match: 4. The CDR3 region has the DNA TGTGCCAGCGGTAGCGGGACTCAAGAGACCCAGTACTTC. Translated, it gives CASGSGTQETQYF. The complete variable domain, with remaining parts taken from reference TRBV2 and TRBJ2-5, reads EPEVTQTPSHQVTQMGQEVILRCVPISNHLYFYWYRQILGQKVEFLVSFYNNEISEKSEIFDDQFSVERPDGSNFTLKIRSTKLEDSAMYFCASGSGTQETQYFGPGTRLLVL.

The chain uses TRBV14 and TRBJ2-1, with D unclear. The CDR3 loop spans 13 amino acids. Germline values: CDR1 SGHDN, CDR2 FVKESK. Trimming stripped 1 base from V and 9 bases from J, with 10 bases between. The CDR3 region is CASSQVFMGEQFF. The CDR3 nucleotides read TGTGCCAGCAGCCAAGTGTTTATGGGTGAGCAGTTCTTC.

This clonotype was counted ten times or more. The V gene is TRBV12-3 or TRBV12-4, the J gene TRBJ1-2; the D gene is possibly TRBD1 (5 bases). The length of the CDR3 is 11 residues. Trimming stripped 8 bases from V and 5 bases from J, with 9 bases between. The CDR3 loop is CASGGGYGYTF. The CDR3 region has the DNA TGTGCCAGCGGGGGGGGATATGGCTACACCTTC.

The chain joins TRBV20-1 to TRBJ2-1; 9 nucleotides agree with TRBD2. The trim removed 5 bases at V and 0 bases at J, leaving 5 bases unmatched. Germline lookup yields CDR1 DFQATT and CDR2 SNEGSKA (reference sequence). The CDR3 contains 15 residues. The CDR3: CSALRLADSYNEQFF. The CDR3, as DNA: TGCAGTGCTCTCCGACTAGCGGACTCCTACAATGAGCAGTTCTTC.

Ten or more counts support this clonotype. The chain links TRBV20-1 to TRBJ1-4; 8 nucleotides agree with TRBD1. The V gene end was trimmed by 6 bases and the J gene end by 8 bases; junction bases not matched to a gene: 11. Germline V CDR1 and CDR2: DFQATT, SNEGSKA (reference sequence). CDR3 length: 14 amino acids. CDR3 bases: TGCAGTGCCAATAAGGGACAGGCCGGAGAAAAACTGTTTTTT. Protein sequence: CSANKGQAGEKLFF.

In this sample, this clonotype turned up once. Possible read error: a much larger clone is one base away. J is TRBJ1-3 and V is TRBV28, with D unclear. The CDR3 is 11 residues long. Looked up from germline, CDR1 is MDHEN and CDR2 is SYDVKM. CDR3 DNA: TGTGCCAGCAGTTTTAAAGACACCATACATTTT. It codes for CASSFKDTIHF.